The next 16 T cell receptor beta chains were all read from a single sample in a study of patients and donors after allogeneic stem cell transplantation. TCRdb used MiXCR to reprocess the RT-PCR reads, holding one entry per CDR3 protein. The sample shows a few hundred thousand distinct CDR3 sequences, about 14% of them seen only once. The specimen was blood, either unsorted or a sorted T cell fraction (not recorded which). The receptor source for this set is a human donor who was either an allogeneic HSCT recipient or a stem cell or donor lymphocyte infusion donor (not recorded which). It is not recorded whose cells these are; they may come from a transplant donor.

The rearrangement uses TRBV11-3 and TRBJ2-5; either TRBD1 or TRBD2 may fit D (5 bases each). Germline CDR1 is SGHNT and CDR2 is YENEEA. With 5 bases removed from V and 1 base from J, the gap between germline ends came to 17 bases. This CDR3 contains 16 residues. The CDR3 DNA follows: TGTGCCAGCAGCCCCGGGGCTGCACTAGTCCAAGAGACCCAGTACTTC. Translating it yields CASSPGAALVQETQYF. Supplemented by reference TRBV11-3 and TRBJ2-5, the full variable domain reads EAGVVQSPRYKIIEKKQPVAFWCNPISGHNTLYWYLQNLGQGPELLIRYENEEAVDDSQLPKDRFSAERLKGVDSTLKIQPAELGDSAVYLCASSPGAALVQETQYFGPGTRLLVL.

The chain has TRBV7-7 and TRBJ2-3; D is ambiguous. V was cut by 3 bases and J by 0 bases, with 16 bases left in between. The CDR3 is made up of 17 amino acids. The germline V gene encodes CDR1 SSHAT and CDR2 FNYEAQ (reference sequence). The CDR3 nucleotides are TGTGCCAGCAGCTTGAGCCCCGGCGGCGGAAGCACAGATACGCAGTATTTT. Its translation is CASSLSPGGGSTDTQYF.

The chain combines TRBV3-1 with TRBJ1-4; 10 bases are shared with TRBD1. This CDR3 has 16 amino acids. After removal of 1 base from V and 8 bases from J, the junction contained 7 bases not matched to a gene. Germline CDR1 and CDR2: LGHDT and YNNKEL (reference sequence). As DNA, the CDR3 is TGTGCCAGCAGCCAAGGCCGGGACAGGGGTGGGGAAAAACTGTTTTTT. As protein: CASSQGRDRGGEKLFF.

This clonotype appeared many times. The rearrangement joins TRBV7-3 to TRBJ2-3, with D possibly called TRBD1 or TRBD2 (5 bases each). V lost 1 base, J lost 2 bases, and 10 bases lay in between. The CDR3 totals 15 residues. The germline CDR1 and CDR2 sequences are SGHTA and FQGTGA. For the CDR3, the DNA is TGTGCCAGCAGCTTAAGAGGGGCAAACACAGATACGCAGTATTTT. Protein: CASSLRGANTDTQYF.

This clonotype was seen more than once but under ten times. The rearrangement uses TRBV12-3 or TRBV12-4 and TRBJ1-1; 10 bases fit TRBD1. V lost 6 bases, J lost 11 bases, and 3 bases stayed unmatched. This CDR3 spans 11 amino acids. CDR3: CASRGTGDAFF. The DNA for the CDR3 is TGTGCCAGCAGGGGGACAGGGGACGCTTTCTTT.

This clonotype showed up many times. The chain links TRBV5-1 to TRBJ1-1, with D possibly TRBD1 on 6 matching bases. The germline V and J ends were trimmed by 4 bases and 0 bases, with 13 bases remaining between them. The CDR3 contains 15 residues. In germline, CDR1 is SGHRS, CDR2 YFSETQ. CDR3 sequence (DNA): TGCGCCAGCAGCGGACTCAGGGACATGAACACTGAAGCTTTCTTT. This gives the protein CASSGLRDMNTEAFF.

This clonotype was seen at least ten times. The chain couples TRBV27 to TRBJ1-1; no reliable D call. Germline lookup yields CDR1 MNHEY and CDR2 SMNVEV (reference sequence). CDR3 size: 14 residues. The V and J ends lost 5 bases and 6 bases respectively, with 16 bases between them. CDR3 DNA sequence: TGTGCCAGCAGTCTACAGCGGGCCGGGGCTGAAGCTTTCTTT. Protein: CASSLQRAGAEAFF.

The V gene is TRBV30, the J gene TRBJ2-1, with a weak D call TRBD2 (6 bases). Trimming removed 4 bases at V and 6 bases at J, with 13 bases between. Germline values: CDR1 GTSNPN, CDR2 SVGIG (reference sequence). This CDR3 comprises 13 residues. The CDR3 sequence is CAWTAGLVNEQFF. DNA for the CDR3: TGTGCCTGGACCGCGGGATTAGTCAATGAGCAGTTCTTC. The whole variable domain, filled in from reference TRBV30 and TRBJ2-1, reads SQTIHQWPATLVQPVGSPLSLECTVEGTSNPNLYWYRQAAGRGLQLLFYSVGIGQISSEVPQNLSASRPQDRQFILSSKKLLLSDSGFYLCAWTAGLVNEQFFGPGTRLTVL.

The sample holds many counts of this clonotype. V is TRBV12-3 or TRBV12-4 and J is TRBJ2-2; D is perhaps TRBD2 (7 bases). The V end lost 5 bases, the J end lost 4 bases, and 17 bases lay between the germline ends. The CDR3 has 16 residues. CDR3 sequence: CASSTQGGATTGELFF. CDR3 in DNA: TGTGCCAGCAGTACCCAAGGGGGGGCGACCACCGGGGAGCTGTTTTTT.

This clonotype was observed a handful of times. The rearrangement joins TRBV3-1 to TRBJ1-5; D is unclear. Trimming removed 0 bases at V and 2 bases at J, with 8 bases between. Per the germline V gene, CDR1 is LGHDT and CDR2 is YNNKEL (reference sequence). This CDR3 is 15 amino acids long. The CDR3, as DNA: TGTGCCAGCAGCCAAGACGGGCCTGGCAATCAGCCCCAGCATTTT. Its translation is CASSQDGPGNQPQHF.

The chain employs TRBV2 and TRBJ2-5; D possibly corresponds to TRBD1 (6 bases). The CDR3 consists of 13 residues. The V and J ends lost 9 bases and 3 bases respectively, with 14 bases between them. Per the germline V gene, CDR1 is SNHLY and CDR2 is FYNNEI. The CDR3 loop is CASRTESKETQYF. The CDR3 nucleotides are TGTGCCAGTAGGACAGAATCAAAAGAGACCCAGTACTTC.

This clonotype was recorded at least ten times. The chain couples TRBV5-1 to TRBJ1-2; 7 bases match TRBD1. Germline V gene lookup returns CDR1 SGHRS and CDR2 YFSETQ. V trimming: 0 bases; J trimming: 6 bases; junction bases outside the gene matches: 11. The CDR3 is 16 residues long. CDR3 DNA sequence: TGCGCCAGCAGCTTGGCCAAGGACAGGTTCCTTCATGGCTACACCTTC. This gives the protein CASSLAKDRFLHGYTF. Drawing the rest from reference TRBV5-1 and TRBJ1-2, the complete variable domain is KAGVTQTPRYLIKTRGQQVTLSCSPISGHRSVSWYQQTPGQGLQFLFEYFSETQRNKGNFPGRFSGRQFSNSRSEMNVSTLELGDSALYLCASSLAKDRFLHGYTFGSGTRLTVV.

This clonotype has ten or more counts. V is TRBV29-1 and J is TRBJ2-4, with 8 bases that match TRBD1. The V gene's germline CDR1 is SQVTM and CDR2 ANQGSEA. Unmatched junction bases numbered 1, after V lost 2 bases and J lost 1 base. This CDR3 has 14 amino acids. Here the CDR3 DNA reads TGCAGCGTTGAACAGGGGGCTGCCAAAAACATTCAGTACTTC. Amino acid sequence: CSVEQGAAKNIQYF.

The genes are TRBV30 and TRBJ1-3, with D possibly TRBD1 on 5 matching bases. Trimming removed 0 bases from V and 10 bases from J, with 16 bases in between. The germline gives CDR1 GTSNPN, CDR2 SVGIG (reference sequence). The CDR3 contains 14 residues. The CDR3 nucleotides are TGTGCCTGGAGTGTAGGGACGGCGAAAGGGACCATATATTTT. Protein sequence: CAWSVGTAKGTIYF.

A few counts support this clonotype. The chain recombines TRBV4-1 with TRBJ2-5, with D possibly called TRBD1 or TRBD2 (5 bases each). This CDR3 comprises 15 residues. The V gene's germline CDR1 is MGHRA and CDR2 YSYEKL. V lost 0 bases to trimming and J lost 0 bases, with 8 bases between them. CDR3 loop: CASSQDGTYQETQYF. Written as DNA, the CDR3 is TGCGCCAGCAGCCAAGACGGGACGTACCAAGAGACCCAGTACTTC.

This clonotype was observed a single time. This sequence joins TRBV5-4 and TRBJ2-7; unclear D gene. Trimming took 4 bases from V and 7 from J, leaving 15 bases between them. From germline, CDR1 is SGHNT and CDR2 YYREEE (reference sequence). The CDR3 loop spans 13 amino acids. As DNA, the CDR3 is TGTGCCAGCAGCCCAGAGGCCTTCGGAGAGCAGTACTTC. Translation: CASSPEAFGEQYF. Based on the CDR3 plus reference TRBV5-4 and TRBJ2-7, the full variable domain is ETGVTQSPTHLIKTRGQQVTLRCSSQSGHNTVSWYQQALGQGPQFIFQYYREEENGRGNFPPRFSGLQFPNYSSELNVNALELDDSALYLCASSPEAFGEQYFGPGTRLTVT.